The present T cell receptor beta chain was sequenced within a study of blood T cell repertoires in COVID-19. Study details: The United States, Italy and Spain supplied acute and convalescent COVID-19 samples. The cDNA or gDNA used as material had been derived from T cells, B-cell-depleted T cells, or PBMCs.

This CDR3 comprises 15 residues. From germline, CDR1 is MNHEY and CDR2 SMNVEV (reference sequence). Trimming shortened V by 5 bases and J by 7 bases, and 20 bases separated the two germline ends. Study processing details: Quantification of nucleated cells was approximated via reference gene primer amplification. Some clones are missing from TCRdb's copy, which holds only in-frame ones; the method was immunoSEQ multiplex PCR. D and trimming were read from the DNA, whereas the V and J calls and clone size are those reported in that table. The sample holds some 60,000 clones, around 83% seen once. The chain uses TRBV27 and TRBJ1-1; perhaps TRBD1 as D (6 bases). The sequenced material came from peripheral blood. The sequence was obtained from a human donor in a cohort sampled during active COVID-19. The CDR3 reads CASSPLGGDTYEAFF. In DNA form, the CDR3 reads TGTGCCAGCAGTCCCCTCGGGGGGGACACCTATGAAGCTTTCTTT.